The T cell receptor beta chain under discussion was sequenced for a study of cytomegalovirus exposure and HLA in healthy donors (dated 2017 in TCRdb). Background for the entire study: In an earlier analysis of some 550 of the donors, 250 to 350 Gb of sequence data and 117 million unique TCR beta sequences from 150 million to 200 million T cells were reported. To study patterns of TCR occurrence, a later analysis re-analyzed previously published TCR beta repertoires from more than 550 donors and added high-resolution HLA genotyping. The study combined high-throughput TCR immunosequencing, statistical association of individual TCRs with disease status, and machine learning to predict cytomegalovirus infection status. Typing coverage varied by locus: about 620-630 donors for A, B, C, DRB1 and DQB1; roughly 520 for DQA1; 600 to 610 for DPA1; 450 to 480 for DPB1. The study aimed to test whether signatures of past pathogen exposure could be identified by cataloging public T cell receptors. Every repertoire in the discovery cohort had been generated on one and the same sequencing platform. Among some 400 genotyped donors of the cohort, an average of around 250,000 unique TCR beta nucleotide sequences was sequenced per donor, of which 15% to 20% were non-productive. Roughly 5 DR-DQ haplotypes were handled as single units for association and clustering, since linkage in the cohort was strong. Donor age, sex, ethnicity and CMV serostatus were compiled alongside the repertoire data. In the later analysis, no new phenotypic data were used to find candidate immune exposures; instead, reliance was placed on TCR beta sequences and their occurrence across donors. Both class I and class II loci were covered by HLA typing, at four-digit resolution. The study used immunosequencing to profile the T cell repertoires of 600 to 850 subjects and linked those repertoires to cytomegalovirus serostatus. A later genetic analysis took genome-wide SNP genotypes for about 65% of the 666 donors and used that subset as a discovery cohort. In addition to the first cohort of about 650 subjects, a separate validation cohort of 120 different subjects was used. To decide whether each TCR beta V gene segment behaved as functional or pseudogenic, an earlier analysis of some 600 of the donors relied on high-throughput TCR beta sequencing. An early release covering about 600 HLA-typed donors comprised 300 to 350 gigabases of sequencing data and about 90 million unique TCR sequences. Of the 300 to 450 genotyped donors, approximately 82% fell in the genetic ancestry cluster associated with self-reported Caucasian donors.

Beyond this particular receptor, the publication reports: According to the authors, the approach could potentially be generalized to other disease states and immunological phenotypes. A later analysis associated around 16,000 TCR beta sequences with specific HLA alleles at a false discovery rate of 0.05. Assigning TCR associations to individual alleles was difficult when HLA alleles, especially DR and DQ, strongly co-occurred. In an earlier analysis of approximately 590 of the donors, most TCR beta V segments appeared in productive rearrangements about 87% or about 30% of the time, broadly matching IMGT annotations. In this cohort, only TCR beta chains were sequenced, and detectable features were limited by the absence of alpha or paired-chain data. A cluster of highly shared sequence variants was judged likely to represent a technical artifact of the sequencing pipeline. According to a later genetic analysis, donors in an Asian-associated ancestry cluster had fewer N-insertions in productive TCRs than the approximately 630-donor mean. Most TCR sequences were observed very rarely across donors, whereas some public TCRs were present in many individuals. Presence/absence analyses assumed roughly uniform sequencing depth across donors, an assumption that may not hold. In a later analysis, TCR association rates were found to vary across HLA loci, with the most associated TCRs seen for DRB1 alleles and the fewest for HLA-C alleles. The classifier was reported to diagnose cytomegalovirus status with high specificity and sensitivity in both the original and validation cohorts. A further reported finding was that TCR beta sequences accurately predicted the HLA-A and HLA-B alleles for most subjects in the first cohort. Linkage disequilibrium might explain the correlated functional status among segregating V segments, but an unknown experimental factor could not be excluded. The earlier analysis of some 560 of the donors excluded seventeen rarely observed V segments, including chromosome 9 orphons, because counts were too low. In a later analysis, HLA-associated TCR beta chains were found to be more clonally expanded and to have lower generation probabilities than equally common non-associated chains. According to a later analysis, parvovirus B19, influenza, CMV and Epstein-Barr virus appeared linked to several top co-occurrence clusters. Because the 87-base-pair reads could not distinguish some IMGT-functional V segments, including TRBV6-2 and TRBV6-3, those segments were excluded. In the study, approximately 160 TCR beta chains were listed as associated with cytomegalovirus. A few of the identified cytomegalovirus-associated TCR beta chains were confirmed in vitro to be specific for cytomegalovirus antigens. For the cohort, immune exposure information was limited to CMV serostatus. A later analysis found that most CMV-associated TCR beta chains appeared HLA-restricted, with HLA associations seemingly driven largely by CMV exposure. Because HLA typing was unavailable for some donors at each locus, only the typed subset was used in association tests. V-gene and J-gene trimming of TCR beta chains was associated with a missense DCLRE1C variant in a later genetic analysis, and the association was replicated in an independent cohort.

Trimming removed 2 bases from V and 4 bases from J, leaving 17 bases between the germline ends. Its CDR3 holds 16 amino acids, cysteine through phenylalanine. The CDR3 DNA has 48 bases and is translated from base 1. The germline V gene supplies CDR1 LGHNT and CDR2 FRNRAP. In total, just over 650 healthy bone marrow donors made up the cohort. At the time of sampling, all cohort members were nominally healthy, though unrecorded immune exposures were likely present. The donor was CMV seropositive and belonged to the group of some 290 seropositive cohort members. Every donor gave a peripheral blood sample, and the peripheral blood mononuclear cells from that sample were used for TCR beta sequencing. The Qiagen DNeasy Blood Extraction Kit was used to extract genomic DNA from the blood cell samples. Libraries were made using the immunoSEQ multiplex PCR assay. The multiplex PCR relied on a mix of 60 forward primers for TCR Vbeta segments and 13 reverse primers for TCR Jbeta segments. The CDR3 region of rearranged TCR beta genes was amplified from genomic DNA with a multiplex PCR assay. Amplified TCR beta libraries were sequenced as 87-base-pair reads on the Illumina HiSeq System. From the authors' description of their analysis: In a later analysis, tens of millions of unique TCR beta chains were counted across the 650 to 750 repertoires, and around 11 million of these chains were shared by at least two donors. To remove PCR and sequencing errors, raw reads were error-corrected and collapsed into unique sequences using a nearest-neighbor algorithm that merged closely related sequences. V, D and J gene segments were assigned by aligning CDR3 sequences to IMGT reference sequences. Each retained sequence needed at least a six-nucleotide match to both a V gene segment and a J gene segment. Rearrangements were classified as productive when the CDR3 lacked stop codons and remained in frame with V and J, and all other rearrangements were classified as non-productive. Following IMGT convention, CDR3 was defined as the stretch from the second conserved V-encoded cysteine up to the conserved J-encoded phenylalanine. The earlier analysis of 587 of the donors excluded sequences that lacked an unambiguous match to a single V gene segment. An earlier analysis of almost 600 of the donors classified V segments as functional when productive rearrangements were above 56.7% and as segregating when the standard deviation between donors was above 5%. To diagnose cytomegalovirus status from the catalog of TCR beta chain sequences, a statistical classification framework was built. In a later analysis, TCR nucleotide sequences were compared against IMGT/GENE-DB human TR gene sequences so that V and J genes could be assigned. The TCRdist pipeline was used in a later analysis to assign CDR3 sequences and most-parsimonious VDJ recombination scenarios. A later analysis defined each TCR beta chain by its CDR3 amino acid sequence plus V-gene family, and excluded reads lacking a unique V-gene family. To address suspected cross-contamination and a sequencing artifact, a later analysis removed 592 highly shared, low-generation-probability nucleotide sequences. In a later analysis, a clonal expansion index was calculated for each public chain from normalized within-repertoire ranks of inferred template counts. In a later analysis, generation probabilities were computed using a VDJ recombination model fitted to out-of-frame rearrangements, and the results were checked against IGoR. In a later analysis, TCR-TCR, TCR-HLA and TCR-CMV co-occurrence was scored with hypergeometric tests, and a repertoire-size bias correction was applied to TCR pairs. To estimate false discovery rates, a later analysis permuted the HLA or CMV assignments 20 times. A later analysis grouped co-occurring TCRs with DBSCAN, adding TCRdist sequence similarity when clustering within HLA-allele-positive subsets. Co-occurrence clustering excluded repertoires with fewer than 30,000 or more than 120,000 public chains, plus five with anomalous nucleotide sharing. As stored in TCRdb, this immuneACCESS dataset retains in-frame rearrangements with V and J assigned. A fraction of the clones does not appear; measured against another copy, unresolved V genes explain less than half of the discrepancy, and the remainder lacks a known reason. The V and J calls and clone size were taken over from that table, and D and trimming were inferred from the DNA. This sample gives some 160,000 clones in total; 65% to 85% of them show up just once. The ten largest clones add up to around 5.8% of the sample.

Comment on this clone: This receptor's antigen is unknown. One base away there is no much larger clone; base qualities are not given.

This chain is built from TRBV12-5 and TRBJ1-2, and TRBD1 may be the D gene, going by 6 matching bases. The sample taken for sequencing was PBMCs. This TCR came from a male donor in good health and CMV-seropositive. DNA sequence: TGTGCTAGTGGTTTGCCCTACAGGGAAGACGGCTATGGCTACACCTTC. Translated, it gives CASGLPYREDGYGYTF.